What follows describes a single TCR beta chain. This record belongs to a study of CD8+CD57+ T cells in acquired aplastic anemia. The template for TCR beta VDJ and CDR3 sequence profiling was genomic DNA. TCRdb called the reads again in MiXCR, with one record for every CDR3 protein. The table includes 120,000 or so distinct CDR3 sequences, nearly 40% detected once. It was patients with CD8+CD57+ cell expansion by flow cytometry who were chosen for sequencing. Looked up from germline, CDR1 is LNHDA and CDR2 is SQIVND (reference sequence). The V segment lost 7 bases and the J segment 1 base; nucleotides outside the gene matches: 2. The CDR3 length is 15 residues.

This clonotype was obtained from a human donor with aplastic anemia. V and J are TRBV19 and TRBJ2-3; 13 nucleotides agree with TRBD2. Sequencing used sorted CD4+, CD8+, or CD8+CD57+ T cells (not recorded which) from PBMCs. In DNA, the CDR3 is TGTGCCAGTACGGGGACTAGCGGGGGCACAGATACGCAGTATTTT. Residues: CASTGTSGGTDTQYF.